This T cell receptor beta chain is from a study of blood T cell repertoires in COVID-19. Overall study context: T cells, B-cell-depleted T cells, or PBMCs supplied cDNA or gDNA.

The trim removed 6 bases at V and 6 bases at J, leaving 7 bases unmatched. The CDR3 extends over 13 amino acids. Germline CDR1 SNHLY, CDR2 FYNNEI. Participants were aged about 18 to 89 years from around 24 US areas. Participant-reported clinical history was the basis for cohort assignment. Authors' data handling: Amplification of reference gene primers was used by the study to estimate nucleated cell counts. Assay used: immunoSEQ multiplex PCR; TCRdb lists only in-frame clones, some missing. The V and J calls and the clone size are those of that table, but D and trimming were determined from the DNA. The sample records roughly 250,000 clones, around 87% being singletons.

The clonotype was recovered from a woman between 45 and 65 years old who had recovered from COVID-19. The V and J genes are TRBV2 and TRBJ2-7, with 8 bases that match TRBD1. Sequenced material: PBMCs or T cells enriched from blood (not recorded which). The CDR3 reads CASRRDRKVEQYF. The CDR3 DNA follows: TGTGCCAGCAGGCGGGACAGGAAGGTCGAGCAGTACTTC.